The following is a T cell receptor beta chain sequence with its context. Its specificity is unknown. TCRdb reanalysed the 5' RACE reads using MiXCR and keeps one entry per CDR3 protein. The sample holds some 1,700,000 distinct CDR3 sequences, under 35% seen once. This specimen comes from a study of identical twins. General observations from the study: Beta out-of-frame sequences showed weaker excess twin sharing. Where out-of-frame alpha sequences were twin-shared, they showed excess low generation probability.

This CDR3 is 14 amino acids long. V lost 4 bases, J lost 1 base, and 9 bases lay in between. Germline loops: CDR1 MGHDK, CDR2 SYGVNS. The source material was cord blood. The clonotype was recovered from a newborn girl in good health. The chain employs TRBV25-1 and TRBJ2-3; D is unclear. This CDR3 is CASSGVVRTDTQYF. CDR3 coding DNA: TGTGCCAGCAGTGGGGTGGTCCGCACAGATACGCAGTATTTT. Looking up the rest from reference TRBV25-1 and TRBJ2-3 gives the full variable domain: EADIYQTPRYLVIGTGKKITLECSQTMGHDKMYWYQQDPGMELHLIHYSYGVNSTEKGDLSSESTVSRIRTEHFPLTLESARPSHTSQYLCASSGVVRTDTQYFGPGTRLTVL.